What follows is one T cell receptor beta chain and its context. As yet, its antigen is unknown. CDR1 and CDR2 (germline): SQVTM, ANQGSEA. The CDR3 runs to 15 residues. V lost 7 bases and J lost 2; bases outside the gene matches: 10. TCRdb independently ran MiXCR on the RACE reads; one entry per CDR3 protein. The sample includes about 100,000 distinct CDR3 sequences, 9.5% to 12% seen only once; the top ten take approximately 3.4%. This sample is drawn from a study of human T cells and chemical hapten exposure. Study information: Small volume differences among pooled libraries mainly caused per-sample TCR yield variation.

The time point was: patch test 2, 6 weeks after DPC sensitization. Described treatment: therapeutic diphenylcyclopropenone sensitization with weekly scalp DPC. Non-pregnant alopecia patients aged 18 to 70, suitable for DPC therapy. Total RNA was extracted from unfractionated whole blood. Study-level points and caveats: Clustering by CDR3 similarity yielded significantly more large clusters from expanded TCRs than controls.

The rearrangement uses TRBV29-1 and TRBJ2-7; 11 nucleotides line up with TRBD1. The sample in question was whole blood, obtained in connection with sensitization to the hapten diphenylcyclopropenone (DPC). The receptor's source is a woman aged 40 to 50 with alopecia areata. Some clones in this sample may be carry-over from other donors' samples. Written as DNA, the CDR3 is TGCAGCGCCCAGGCGGGGACAGGGGGGACCTACGAGCAGTACTTC. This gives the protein CSAQAGTGGTYEQYF.